The rows below give T cell receptor beta chains drawn from one sample of a study of beta chain features in type 1 diabetes. Profiling relied on immunoSEQ multiplex PCR, and the TCRdb table lists in-frame clones only, not all of them. The sample has about 360,000 clones, over 9.5% seen once. Input material: naive CD4+ T cells from blood. The receptors come from a man between 18 and 29 years old in good health. CDR3s include the opening cysteine and the closing phenylalanine or tryptophan. The D gene is left open where the match is weak. A clone size is listed for some rows: how often the clone was seen (once, few, many), or a class if it is expanded.

size: few; D: TRBD2; V: TRBV27; length: 15; J: TRBJ2-1; CDR3: CASSPRLAGINEQFF; DNA: TGTGCCAGCAGCCCCAGACTAGCGGGCATCAATGAGCAGTTCTTC
size: .; D: .; V: TRBV27; length: 15; J: TRBJ1-2; CDR3: CASSLSGVGLGGYTF; DNA: TGTGCCAGCAGTTTAAGTGGGGTGGGACTGGGGGGCTACACCTTC
size: few; D: TRBD1; V: TRBV29-1; length: 16; J: TRBJ1-1; CDR3: CSVKPLSRQGDTEAFF; DNA: TGCAGCGTCAAACCCCTCTCGCGGCAGGGGGACACTGAAGCTTTCTTT
size: few; D: TRBD2; V: TRBV5-1; length: 16; J: TRBJ2-1; CDR3: CASSLEGSGGVSEQFF; DNA: TGCGCCAGCAGCTTGGAAGGTAGCGGGGGTGTGTCTGAGCAGTTCTTC
size: once; D: .; V: TRBV30; length: 13; J: TRBJ1-2; CDR3: CAWSRQENYGYTF; DNA: TGTGCCTGGAGTCGACAGGAGAACTATGGCTACACCTTC
size: .; D: .; V: TRBV5-6; length: 12; J: TRBJ1-2; CDR3: CASSLGSYGYTF; DNA: TGTGCCAGCAGCTTGGGCAGCTATGGCTACACCTTC
size: .; D: TRBD1; V: TRBV4-3; length: 17; J: TRBJ1-3; CDR3: CASSQDRGTGVGNTIYF; DNA: TGCGCCAGCAGCCAGGACCGAGGGACAGGGGTTGGAAACACCATATATTTT
size: .; D: .; V: TRBV5-6; length: 16; J: TRBJ2-1; CDR3: CASSHEKGGDWNEQFF; DNA: TGTGCCAGCAGCCACGAGAAAGGCGGGGATTGGAATGAGCAGTTCTTC
size: .; D: TRBD2; V: TRBV7-2; length: 18; J: TRBJ2-3; CDR3: CASSARTSGTLATDTQYF; DNA: TGTGCCAGCAGCGCTAGGACTAGCGGGACCCTAGCCACAGATACGCAGTATTTT
size: few; D: .; V: TRBV19; length: 13; J: TRBJ2-5; CDR3: CASSITGQETQYF; DNA: TGTGCCAGTAGTATCACGGGACAAGAGACCCAGTACTTC
size: few; D: .; V: TRBV5-6; length: 16; J: TRBJ2-6; CDR3: CASSAFTGGGANVLTF; DNA: TGTGCCAGCAGCGCTTTCACGGGTGGTGGGGCCAACGTCCTGACTTTC
size: few; D: .; V: TRBV12-5; length: 15; J: TRBJ2-3; CDR3: CASGPEGGGDNTQYF; DNA: TGTGCTAGTGGTCCTGAGGGAGGAGGGGATAATACGCAGTATTTT
size: few; D: TRBD1; V: TRBV25-1; length: 14; J: TRBJ2-3; CDR3: CASSVDRGTDTQYF; DNA: TGTGCCAGCAGTGTCGACAGGGGCACAGATACGCAGTATTTT
size: few; D: .; V: TRBV28; length: 12; J: TRBJ2-7; CDR3: CASSPQGYEQYF; DNA: TGTGCCAGCAGTCCTCAGGGGTACGAGCAGTACTTC
size: .; D: .; V: TRBV4-1; length: 14; J: TRBJ1-4; CDR3: CASSQVPGEEKLFF; DNA: TGCGCCAGCAGCCAAGTGCCCGGGGAGGAAAAACTGTTTTTT
size: .; D: TRBD2; V: TRBV2; length: 16; J: TRBJ2-1; CDR3: CASSEERLAAYNEQFF; DNA: TGTGCCAGCAGTGAAGAACGGCTAGCGGCCTACAATGAGCAGTTCTTC
size: .; D: TRBD1; V: TRBV4-2; length: 14; J: TRBJ2-7; CDR3: CASSYGQGAYEQYF; DNA: TGTGCCAGCAGTTATGGACAGGGGGCGTACGAGCAGTACTTC
size: .; D: .; V: TRBV7-8; length: 14; J: TRBJ2-3; CDR3: CASSLSRGTDTQYF; DNA: TGTGCCAGCAGCTTATCCAGGGGCACAGATACGCAGTATTTT
size: few; D: .; V: TRBV7-2; length: 15; J: TRBJ2-1; CDR3: CASSLGRVNYNEQFF; DNA: TGTGCCAGCAGCTTAGGGCGGGTGAATTACAATGAGCAGTTCTTC
size: few; D: .; V: TRBV5-1; length: 15; J: TRBJ2-7; CDR3: CASSLDGQNYNEQYF; DNA: TGCGCCAGCAGCTTGGACGGACAGAATTACAACGAGCAGTACTTC
size: .; D: TRBD2; V: TRBV18; length: 15; J: TRBJ2-1; CDR3: CASSTGTGGRVEQFF; DNA: TGTGCCAGCTCAACCGGGACCGGGGGGAGGGTTGAGCAGTTCTTC
size: .; D: TRBD2; V: TRBV4-2; length: 16; J: TRBJ2-2; CDR3: CASSTSGRASTGELFF; DNA: TGTGCCAGCAGCACTAGCGGGAGGGCCTCCACCGGGGAGCTGTTTTTT
size: few; D: .; V: TRBV7-2; length: 13; J: TRBJ2-7; CDR3: CASSNQRGSEQYF; DNA: TGTGCCAGCAGCAACCAGAGGGGGTCCGAGCAGTACTTC
size: .; D: TRBD1; V: TRBV7-3; length: 16; J: TRBJ1-1; CDR3: CASSSRGTGGSNEAFF; DNA: TGTGCCAGCAGCTCCCGTGGGACAGGGGGATCGAATGAAGCTTTCTTT
size: few; D: .; V: TRBV6-6; length: 16; J: TRBJ1-5; CDR3: CASSYSDGRGGQPQHF; DNA: TGTGCCAGCAGTTACTCGGACGGTAGAGGGGGTCAGCCCCAGCATTTT
size: few; D: TRBD2; V: TRBV7-9; length: 19; J: TRBJ2-1; CDR3: CASSLVGAGGPSLNNEQFF; DNA: TGTGCCAGCAGCTTAGTCGGGGCGGGAGGGCCCTCGTTGAACAATGAGCAGTTCTTC
size: few; D: TRBD2; V: TRBV6-5; length: 16; J: TRBJ2-3; CDR3: CASSYSSGGYRHTQYF; DNA: TGTGCCAGCAGTTACTCGTCGGGGGGGTACAGGCATACGCAGTATTTT
size: few; D: .; V: TRBV5-1; length: 13; J: TRBJ1-1; CDR3: CASSLVGRTEAFF; DNA: TGCGCCAGCAGCTTGGTGGGGAGAACTGAAGCTTTCTTT
size: few; D: TRBD2; V: TRBV5-1; length: 19; J: TRBJ2-5; CDR3: CASSPNELAGAPEQETQYF; DNA: TGCGCCAGCAGCCCCAATGAACTAGCGGGAGCCCCTGAACAAGAGACCCAGTACTTC
size: .; D: .; V: TRBV18; length: 14; J: TRBJ2-2; CDR3: CASSPTANTGELFF; DNA: TGTGCCAGCTCACCCACAGCGAACACCGGGGAGCTGTTTTTT
size: few; D: TRBD1; V: TRBV19; length: 14; J: TRBJ2-7; CDR3: CASSSGTGGYEQYF; DNA: TGTGCCAGTAGTTCCGGGACAGGGGGTTACGAGCAGTACTTC
size: .; D: TRBD1; V: TRBV18; length: 15; J: TRBJ1-2; CDR3: CASSAGTGANYGYTF; DNA: TGTGCCAGCTCCGCCGGGACAGGCGCTAACTATGGCTACACCTTC
size: .; D: .; V: TRBV7-2; length: 15; J: TRBJ2-3; CDR3: CASSLGHRVADTQYF; DNA: TGTGCCAGCAGCTTAGGCCACCGGGTTGCAGATACGCAGTATTTT
size: .; D: TRBD2; V: TRBV4-3; length: 20; J: TRBJ2-7; CDR3: CASSQGPGTGTSGRLYEQYF; DNA: TGCGCCAGCAGCCAAGGCCCCGGGACAGGGACTAGCGGGAGACTCTACGAGCAGTACTTC
size: few; D: .; V: TRBV25-1; length: 13; J: TRBJ1-6; CDR3: CASRQGLYSPLHF; DNA: TGTGCCAGCAGGCAGGGGCTCTATTCACCCCTCCACTTT
size: .; D: TRBD2; V: TRBV5-1; length: 12; J: TRBJ2-1; CDR3: CASSLLAHEQFF; DNA: TGCGCCAGCAGCTTACTAGCGCATGAGCAGTTCTTC
size: few; D: .; V: TRBV4-3; length: 19; J: TRBJ2-1; CDR3: CASSQDPGSARSSYNEQFF; DNA: TGCGCCAGCAGCCAAGATCCCGGCAGCGCCCGGAGCTCCTACAATGAGCAGTTCTTC
size: .; D: .; V: TRBV7-9; length: 15; J: TRBJ1-5; CDR3: CASSPSGNSNQPQHF; DNA: TGTGCCAGCAGCCCCTCGGGAAATAGCAATCAGCCCCAGCATTTT
size: few; D: .; V: TRBV18; length: 13; J: TRBJ2-5; CDR3: CASSPSYQETQYF; DNA: TGTGCCAGCTCACCATCGTACCAAGAGACCCAGTACTTC
size: few; D: .; V: TRBV5-1; length: 15; J: TRBJ2-1; CDR3: CASSLVGGPYNEQFF; DNA: TGCGCCAGCAGCTTGGTCGGGGGACCCTACAATGAGCAGTTCTTC
size: few; D: .; V: TRBV25-1; length: 14; J: TRBJ2-1; CDR3: CASSEYRRYNEQFF; DNA: TGTGCCAGCAGTGAATATCGCAGATACAATGAGCAGTTCTTC
size: .; D: .; V: TRBV6-6; length: 13; J: TRBJ2-1; CDR3: CASSLNYYNEQFF; DNA: TGTGCCAGCAGTTTAAACTACTACAATGAGCAGTTCTTC
size: few; D: .; V: TRBV28; length: 14; J: TRBJ2-3; CDR3: CASRIQESTDTQYF; DNA: TGTGCCAGCAGAATACAGGAGAGCACAGATACGCAGTATTTT
size: few; D: .; V: TRBV7-2; length: 14; J: TRBJ2-1; CDR3: CASSPRLLDNEQFF; DNA: TGTGCCAGCAGCCCTCGACTCCTAGACAATGAGCAGTTCTTC
size: .; D: .; V: TRBV10-3; length: 13; J: TRBJ2-7; CDR3: CAIGDTDTYEQYF; DNA: TGTGCCATCGGGGACACCGATACCTACGAGCAGTACTTC
size: .; D: .; V: TRBV7-3; length: 13; J: TRBJ1-1; CDR3: CASSPRGGTEAFF; DNA: TGTGCCAGCAGCCCACGCGGGGGCACTGAAGCTTTCTTT
size: few; D: .; V: TRBV4-3; length: 17; J: TRBJ2-1; CDR3: CASSQAGGDREYNEQFF; DNA: TGCGCCAGCAGCCAAGCCGGGGGGGACAGGGAGTACAATGAGCAGTTCTTC
size: .; D: .; V: TRBV10-3; length: 16; J: TRBJ2-2; CDR3: CATFPWVRESTGELFF; DNA: TGTGCCACCTTTCCCTGGGTACGGGAGAGCACCGGGGAGCTGTTTTTT
size: .; D: .; V: TRBV7-3; length: 14; J: TRBJ2-3; CDR3: CASSPGLLTDTQYF; DNA: TGTGCCAGCAGCCCAGGGCTTCTCACAGATACGCAGTATTTT
size: .; D: .; V: TRBV18; length: 13; J: TRBJ2-7; CDR3: CASSPQSAYEQYF; DNA: TGTGCCAGCTCACCACAGTCAGCCTACGAGCAGTACTTC
size: .; D: .; V: TRBV28; length: 12; J: TRBJ1-1; CDR3: CASNSATGEAFF; DNA: TGTGCCAGCAATTCCGCCACAGGTGAAGCTTTCTTT
size: .; D: TRBD1; V: TRBV30; length: 17; J: TRBJ2-7; CDR3: CAWSVLPGDRGSYEQYF; DNA: TGTGCCTGGAGTGTACTTCCTGGGGACAGGGGCTCCTACGAGCAGTACTTC